The 9 T cell receptor beta chains listed next were all sequenced from one sample in a study of cytomegalovirus exposure and HLA in healthy donors. It was with 60 Vbeta and 13 Jbeta primers that the PCR ran. The table came from immunoSEQ multiplex PCR; TCRdb's copy has only in-frame clones and leaves some out. This table holds tens of thousands of clones, around 80% found once. Sequenced sample: PBMCs. The origin of the receptors is a male donor in good health and CMV-seropositive.

J is TRBJ2-1 and V is TRBV18, with D perhaps TRBD2 (5 bases). With 6 bases removed from V and 9 bases from J, the gap between germline ends came to 18 bases. Per the germline V gene, CDR1 is KGHSH and CDR2 is LQKENI. This CDR3 is built from 14 residues. CDR3 sequence reads: CASSGGTRLSEQFF. The CDR3, as DNA: TGTGCCAGCTCCGGTGGAACTAGACTGAGTGAGCAGTTCTTC.

This chain joins TRBV6-5 and TRBJ2-7; D remains unclear. Trimming shortened V by 5 bases and J by 3 bases, and 14 bases separated the two germline ends. The CDR3 has 14 amino acids. Germline CDR1 MNHEY, CDR2 SVGAGI. In DNA form, the CDR3 reads TGTGCCAGCAGTCGTACTGTATCGGGCTACGAGCAGTACTTC. Protein product: CASSRTVSGYEQYF.

V gene TRBV27 combines with J gene TRBJ1-4; 8 positions match TRBD1. The CDR3 is made up of 15 amino acids. Germline V lookup: CDR1 MNHEY, CDR2 SMNVEV (reference sequence). V trimming: 6 bases; J trimming: 4 bases; junction bases outside the gene matches: 7. CDR3 sequence: CASSPPGQVNEKLFF. Written as DNA, the CDR3 is TGTGCCAGCAGCCCGCCGGGACAGGTTAATGAAAAACTGTTTTTT.

The rearrangement links TRBV4-3 to TRBJ2-3; 7 bases fit TRBD2. V gave up 5 bases and J gave up 0 bases; unmatched junction bases: 5. CDR3 size: 15 residues. Germline assignment: CDR1 LGHNA and CDR2 YSLEER. CDR3 residues: CASSLAGISTDTQYF. DNA of the CDR3: TGCGCCAGCAGCTTAGCGGGTATAAGCACAGATACGCAGTATTTT.

This clone was recorded a few times. The chain recombines TRBV5-1 with TRBJ2-2, with 9 bases fitting TRBD1. Per the germline V gene, CDR1 is SGHRS and CDR2 is YFSETQ. This CDR3 has 14 amino acids. V was pared by 0 bases and J by 6 bases, with 0 bases of the junction left unmatched. The CDR3 protein is CASSLGQGAGELFF. DNA of the CDR3: TGCGCCAGCAGCTTGGGACAGGGGGCCGGGGAGCTGTTTTTT. Variable domain in full (rest from reference TRBV5-1 and TRBJ2-2): KAGVTQTPRYLIKTRGQQVTLSCSPISGHRSVSWYQQTPGQGLQFLFEYFSETQRNKGNFPGRFSGRQFSNSRSEMNVSTLELGDSALYLCASSLGQGAGELFFGEGSRLTVL.

This chain uses TRBV6-5 with TRBJ1-2; D possibly corresponds to TRBD1 (6 bases). Germline CDR1 reads MNHEY; CDR2 reads SVGAGI. Trimming stripped 5 bases from V and 4 bases from J, with 11 bases between. The CDR3 runs 13 residues. CDR3 nucleotides: TGTGCCAGCAGTACCAGGGGTAGCTATGGCTACACCTTC. It codes for CASSTRGSYGYTF.

The chain links TRBV9 to TRBJ2-1; D possibly corresponds to TRBD1 (6 bases). The CDR3 is 15 amino acids. Trimming left V 1 base short and J 5 bases short, with 13 bases between. Germline V gene lookup returns CDR1 SGDLS and CDR2 YYNGEE. The CDR3 here is CASSVLQGTHNEQFF. The CDR3 coding sequence is TGTGCCAGCAGCGTACTACAGGGAACCCACAATGAGCAGTTCTTC.

This rearrangement joins TRBV6-5 to TRBJ1-3; 7 bases are shared with TRBD1. J lost 0 bases, V lost 6 bases, and 5 bases had no gene match. The V gene's germline CDR1 is MNHEY and CDR2 SVGAGI. The CDR3 contains 15 residues. The CDR3 here is CASRPTGVSGNTIYF. CDR3 nucleotides: TGTGCCAGCAGGCCAACAGGGGTCTCTGGAAACACCATATATTTT.

The chain has TRBV28 and TRBJ2-7, with 11 bases fitting TRBD2. This CDR3 spans 17 amino acids. V shed 6 bases, J shed 0 bases, and the junction held 10 bases outside the gene matches. From germline, CDR1 is MDHEN and CDR2 SYDVKM. The CDR3 here is CASSITGLAVSSYEQYF. CDR3 coding DNA: TGTGCCAGCAGCATAACGGGACTAGCGGTTAGCTCCTACGAGCAGTACTTC.